This passage covers 18 T cell receptor beta chains from one sample sequenced in a study of breast tumors, draining lymph nodes, adjacent tissues. Samples came from axillary lymph nodes draining the breast cancer. MiXCR, run by TCRdb on the multiplex PCR reads, gives a single entry per CDR3 protein. The profile covers around 130,000 distinct CDR3 sequences, with 30% to 35% appearing a single time and about 2.5% taken by the ten largest. The sequenced sample was axillary lymph node tissue. These receptors were obtained from a female donor with breast cancer. Some clones in this sample may be carry-over from other donors' samples.

The CDR3 nucleotides are TGCAGTGCTCCAATCCCGGACAGGGGGGTTAGTGAGCAGTTCTTC. This encodes CSAPIPDRGVSEQFF. The chain links TRBV20-1 to TRBJ2-1, with 10 bases aligning to TRBD1. V shed 5 bases, J shed 9 bases, and the junction held 13 bases outside the gene matches. This CDR3 spans 15 amino acids. Germline V gene data show CDR1 as DFQATT and CDR2 as SNEGSKA (reference sequence).

In the case of this clonotype: A much larger clone differs by one base, so this may be a read error. V and J are TRBV6-2 or TRBV6-3 and TRBJ2-7; 7 bases fit TRBD2. CDR1 MNHEY and CDR2 SVGEGT come from the germline V gene. The CDR3 covers 15 residues. CDR3 sequence: CVSSHSRGGTYEQYF. The DNA for the CDR3 is TGTGTCAGCAGTCACTCGCGGGGAGGGACCTACGAGCAGTACTTC.

The chain carries TRBV5-5 and TRBJ2-1; 12 positions match TRBD2. This CDR3 spans 17 amino acids. Germline assignment: CDR1 SGHKS and CDR2 YYEKEE (reference sequence). CDR3 DNA sequence: TGTGCTAGAGATCCCGCTAGCGGGGGGGGGACCTACAATGAGCAGTTCTTC. Translated, it gives CARDPASGGGTYNEQFF.

Concerning this clonotype itself: This clone may be a read error of a much larger clone one base away. The chain is built from TRBV14 and TRBJ2-4, with D possibly TRBD1 on 6 matching bases. This CDR3 has 14 residues. Germline CDR1 reads SGHDN; CDR2 reads FVKESK. The CDR3 spells CVSSQAGARGIQYF. In DNA, the CDR3 is TGTGTCAGCAGCCAAGCAGGGGCGAGGGGCATTCAGTACTTC.

CDR3 DNA: TGTGCCAGTAGTGATTACGGGGCTAACACTGAAGCTTTCTTT. Translating gives CASSDYGANTEAFF. The chain is built from TRBV19 and TRBJ1-1; possible D gene TRBD1, 5 bases. V was pared by 5 bases and J by 2 bases, with 12 bases between. The CDR3 sequence is 14 residues long. Germline-derived CDR1 and CDR2 are LNHDA and SQIVND (reference sequence).

This clonotype was recorded many times. The chain uses TRBV24-1 and TRBJ1-1, with D perhaps TRBD1 (6 bases). Germline V gene sequence: CDR1 KGHDR, CDR2 SFDVKD. This CDR3 spans 15 amino acids. V was trimmed by 5 bases and J by 2 bases, leaving 14 bases between them. CDR3 DNA sequence: TGTGCCACCAGTGGGACAGCCACAATTAACACTGAAGCTTTCTTT. Its protein product is CATSGTATINTEAFF.

This clonotype was picked up a small number of times. This sequence may be a read error, since a much larger clone differs from it by one base. The chain employs TRBV5-4 and TRBJ2-1; weak D call: TRBD1 (5 bases). The V and J ends lost 4 bases and 6 bases respectively, with 11 bases between them. CDR1 SGHNT and CDR2 YYREEE come from the germline V gene (reference sequence). This CDR3 contains 13 residues. The CDR3 DNA reads TGTGCCAGCAGCATTGCCAGGGCCAATGAGCAGTTCTTC. The encoded protein is CASSIARANEQFF.

This clonotype was observed a few times. CDR3 loop: CTSRQDRANSPLHF. The CDR3 DNA is TGTACAAGTCGCCAGGACAGGGCTAATTCACCCCTCCACTTT. The J gene is TRBJ1-6, the V gene TRBV12-2; TRBD1, the table's D call, was not compared with the DNA. TRBV12-2 is termed a pseudogene. CDR3 length equals 14 residues.

V gene TRBV5-6 combines with J gene TRBJ1-1, with 7 positions matching TRBD1. CDR1 and CDR2 from the germline V gene are SGHDT and YYEEEE. V trimming: 2 bases; J trimming: 5 bases; junction bases outside the gene matches: 6. This CDR3 is 14 amino acids long. Here the CDR3 reads CASSLPKQGTEAFF. The DNA of the CDR3 is TGTGCCAGCAGCTTACCCAAACAGGGGACTGAAGCTTTCTTT.

This clonotype was detected many times. The V gene is TRBV5-1, the J gene TRBJ1-2, with D possibly being TRBD1 (5 bases). The CDR3 is 13 residues long. V shed 1 base and J shed 7 bases, with 11 bases lying between them. Germline CDR1 is SGHRS and CDR2 is YFSETQ. The CDR3 reads CASSLIRGSGYTF. The CDR3 DNA sequence: TGCGCCAGCAGCTTGATACGGGGCTCTGGCTACACCTTC.

This clonotype showed up just a few times. The rearrangement uses TRBV6-6 and TRBJ2-5, with D uncertain. CDR3 length equals 12 residues. V was cut by 5 bases and J by 5 bases, with 9 bases left in between. Germline V gene sequence: CDR1 MNHNY, CDR2 SVGAGI (reference sequence). The CDR3 sequence: CASSHDEETQYF. The CDR3, as DNA: TGTGCCAGCAGTCACGATGAGGAGACCCAGTACTTC.

This clonotype has a count of ten or more. The chain combines TRBV29-1 with TRBJ1-4; possibly TRBD1 for D (5 bases). The germline V and J ends were trimmed by 0 bases and 8 bases, with 16 bases remaining between them. Germline-derived CDR1 and CDR2 are SQVTM and ANQGSEA. The CDR3 spans 15 residues. The chain's CDR3 is CSVEDPSGAGEKLFF. CDR3 sequence (DNA): TGCAGCGTTGAAGATCCAAGCGGGGCTGGAGAAAAACTGTTTTTT.

In this sample, this clonotype turned up many times. CDR3 coding DNA: TGTGCCAGCAGTTACTCTCCCCAGACAGGGGGTAGGAATGAGCAGTTCTTC. Protein: CASSYSPQTGGRNEQFF. The chain combines TRBV6-6 with TRBJ2-1, with 9 bases identical to TRBD1. J was trimmed by 7 bases and V by 0 bases; bases with no gene match: 10. CDR1 and CDR2 from the germline V gene are MNHNY and SVGAGI (reference sequence). The CDR3 has 17 residues.

This clonotype was detected a few times. A clone one base away is much larger, so this may be a read error. The conserved phenylalanine or tryptophan is not found at the CDR3 terminus, so this likely reflects a read error. This chain connects TRBV9 to TRBJ2-1; D is undetermined. The CDR3 runs 13 residues. Deletions cut 4 bases from V and 5 bases from J, with 10 bases between. Germline V gives CDR1 SGDLS, CDR2 YYNGEE. CDR3 in DNA: TGTGCCAGCAGCCCCCGTTTTGACAATGAGCAGTTCTCC. This gives the protein CASSPRFDNEQFS.

At least ten counts were recorded for this clonotype. The rearrangement uses TRBV5-1 and TRBJ2-7; 9 positions agree with TRBD1. The V gene's germline CDR1 is SGHRS and CDR2 YFSETQ. The junction had 6 bases not matched to a gene; V was cut back by 1 base and J by 4 bases. The CDR3 contains 15 residues. The CDR3 is CASSLTGTGTYEQYF. The CDR3 DNA reads as TGCGCCAGCAGCTTGACCGGGACAGGGACATACGAGCAGTACTTC.

This clonotype was detected ten times or more. The V call is TRBV5-1, the J call TRBJ2-6, with D perhaps TRBD2 (6 bases). Germline V gene sequence: CDR1 SGHRS, CDR2 YFSETQ. Trimming removed 1 base at V and 2 bases at J, with 10 bases between. This CDR3 is 16 amino acids long. CDR3 sequence reads: CASSLLGGAGANVLTF. CDR3 nucleotide sequence: TGCGCCAGCAGCTTGTTGGGGGGTGCTGGGGCCAACGTCCTGACTTTC.

This clonotype was picked up many times. The V gene is TRBV11-2, the J gene TRBJ2-7; unclear D gene. V was shortened by 3 bases and J by 1 base, with 4 bases between the two germline ends. There are 12 residues in the CDR3. CDR1 and CDR2 (germline): SGHAT, FQNNGV. CDR3 residues: CASSLRSYEQYV. The CDR3, as DNA: TGTGCCAGCAGCTTGCGTTCCTACGAGCAGTACGTC.

V and J are TRBV7-8 and TRBJ2-7; 11 nucleotides line up with TRBD2. CDR3 length: 16 amino acids. Germline CDR1 SGHVS, CDR2 FQNEAQ. The trim removed 5 bases at V and 9 bases at J, leaving 15 bases unmatched. The CDR3 reads CASSPHPLAGGLGQYV. The CDR3 DNA follows: TGTGCCAGCAGCCCCCACCCTCTAGCGGGGGGTTTAGGGCAGTACGTC.